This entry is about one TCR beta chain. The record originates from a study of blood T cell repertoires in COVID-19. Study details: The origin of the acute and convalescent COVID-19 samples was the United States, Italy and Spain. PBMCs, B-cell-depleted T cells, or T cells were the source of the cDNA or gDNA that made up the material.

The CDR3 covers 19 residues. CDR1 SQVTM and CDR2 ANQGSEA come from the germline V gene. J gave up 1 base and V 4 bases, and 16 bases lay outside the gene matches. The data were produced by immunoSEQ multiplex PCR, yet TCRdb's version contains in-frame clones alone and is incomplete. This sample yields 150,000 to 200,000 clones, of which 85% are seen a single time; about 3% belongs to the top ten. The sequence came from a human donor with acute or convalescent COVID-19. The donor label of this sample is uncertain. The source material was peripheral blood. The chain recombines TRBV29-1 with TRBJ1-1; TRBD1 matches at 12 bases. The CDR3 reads CSVGGQGARLSRTNTEAFF. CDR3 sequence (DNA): TGCAGCGTTGGGGGACAGGGGGCGCGGTTATCCCGCACGAACACTGAAGCTTTCTTT.